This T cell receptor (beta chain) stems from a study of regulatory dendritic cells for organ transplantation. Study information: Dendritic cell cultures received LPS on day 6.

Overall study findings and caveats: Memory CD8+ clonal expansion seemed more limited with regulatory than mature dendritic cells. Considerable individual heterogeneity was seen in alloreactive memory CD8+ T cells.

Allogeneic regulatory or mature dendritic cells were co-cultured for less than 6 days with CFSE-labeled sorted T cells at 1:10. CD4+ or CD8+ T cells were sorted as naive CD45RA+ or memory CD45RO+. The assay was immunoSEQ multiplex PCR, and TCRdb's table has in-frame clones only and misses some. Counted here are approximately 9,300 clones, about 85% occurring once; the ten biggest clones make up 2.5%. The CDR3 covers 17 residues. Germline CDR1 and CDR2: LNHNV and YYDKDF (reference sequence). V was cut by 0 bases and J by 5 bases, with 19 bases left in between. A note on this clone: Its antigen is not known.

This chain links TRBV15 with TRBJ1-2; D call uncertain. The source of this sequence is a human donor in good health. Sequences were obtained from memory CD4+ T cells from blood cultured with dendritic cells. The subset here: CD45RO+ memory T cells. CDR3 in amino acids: CATSRDLADTVGYGYTF. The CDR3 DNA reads TGTGCCACCAGCAGAGATCTGGCCGATACTGTTGGTTATGGCTACACCTTC.